This T cell receptor beta chain stems from a study of blood T cell repertoires in COVID-19. The sample holds one count of this clone. Measured with immunoSEQ multiplex PCR; TCRdb has only the in-frame clones, and not every one. The top ten clones hold roughly 2% of a sample with about 400,000 clones, 70% to 90% of them seen once. This TCR was recovered from a woman in her thirties or forties with acute COVID-19. Sequenced sample: PBMCs or T cells enriched from blood (not recorded which).

The CDR3 sequence: CASSLQRSEQFF. In DNA, the CDR3 is TGTGCCAGCAGTTTACAGCGGAGTGAGCAGTTCTTC. The V call is TRBV12-3 or TRBV12-4, the J call TRBJ2-1; the D gene is possibly TRBD2 (5 bases). The CDR3 contains 12 residues. V shed 2 bases and J shed 9 bases, with 8 bases lying between them.